What follows are 16 T cell receptor beta chains derived from one specimen sequenced in a study of T-cell reconstitution after alpha-beta-depleted transplantation in children. Preparing the TCRbeta library involved the use of unique molecular identifiers. One entry per CDR3 protein results from TCRdb running MiXCR on the PCR reads. This sample has about 370,000 distinct CDR3 sequences; roughly 22% occur once, and the top ten carry around 4%. This specimen was PBMCs from the stem cell graft donor, taken from the stem cell graft. Receptors originate from a human donor who donated a stem cell graft to a child with acute myeloid leukemia.

This clonotype was recorded many times. This CDR3 is CSAARTADTDTQYF. The CDR3 DNA sequence: TGCAGCGCAGCGAGGACAGCCGACACAGATACGCAGTATTTT. The chain uses TRBV29-1 and TRBJ2-3; D is perhaps TRBD1 (6 bases). From germline, CDR1 is SQVTM and CDR2 ANQGSEA. CDR3 length: 14 amino acids. V was cut by 7 bases and J by 2 bases, with 16 bases left in between.

This clonotype came up a few times. V and J are TRBV10-3 and TRBJ2-7, with 9 nucleotides matching TRBD1. CDR1 is ENHRY and CDR2 is SYGVKD in the germline V gene. The CDR3 loop spans 15 amino acids. Trimming at V came to 4 bases and at J to 3 bases, leaving 7 bases not matched to a gene. The CDR3 loop is CAISGGQGSYYEQYF. The CDR3, as DNA: TGTGCCATCAGTGGGGGACAGGGTTCCTACTACGAGCAGTACTTC.

This clonotype was picked up a small number of times. The rearrangement links TRBV27 to TRBJ2-7; 7 bases line up with TRBD2. Germline assignment: CDR1 MNHEY and CDR2 SMNVEV (reference sequence). The CDR3 is made up of 16 amino acids. With V trimmed by 2 bases and J by 4 bases, 11 bases remained unmatched. The CDR3: CASSLRPGRGGYEQYF. DNA of the CDR3: TGTGCCAGCAGTTTAAGGCCGGGACGGGGAGGGTACGAGCAGTACTTC.

V and J are TRBV20-1 and TRBJ2-5; possibly TRBD2 for D (6 bases). Trimming removed 3 bases from V and 5 bases from J, with 16 bases in between. Germline lookup yields CDR1 DFQATT and CDR2 SNEGSKA (reference sequence). The CDR3 is 14 amino acids. This CDR3 is CSASPGLMYETQYF. The CDR3 nucleotides are TGCAGTGCTAGCCCGGGACTCATGTACGAGACCCAGTACTTC.

The gene calls are TRBV28 and TRBJ2-1; 11 positions match TRBD2. The junction had 7 bases not matched to a gene; V was cut back by 6 bases and J by 6 bases. Germline V gene data show CDR1 as MDHEN and CDR2 as SYDVKM. The CDR3 contains 15 residues. The CDR3 DNA reads as TGTGCCAGCAGGCCTACTAGCGGGAGCTTCAATGAGCAGTTCTTC. Translating gives CASRPTSGSFNEQFF.

Comments on this clonotype: Since the CDR3 does not end with the conserved phenylalanine or tryptophan, this likely comes from a read error. The chain couples TRBV7-6 to TRBJ2-6; D ambiguous. This CDR3 spans 15 amino acids. Germline CDR1 SGHVS, CDR2 FNYEAQ. Trimming removed 5 bases from V and 2 bases from J, with 10 bases in between. The CDR3 sequence: CASSQPGTGANVLTL. DNA of the CDR3: TGTGCCAGCAGCCAGCCTGGGACTGGGGCCAACGTCCTGACTCTC.

This clonotype was counted ten times or more. The genes are TRBV6-5 and TRBJ2-1; TRBD2 matches at 12 bases. V was pared by 0 bases and J by 9 bases, with 12 bases of the junction left unmatched. The germline V gene has CDR1 MNHEY and CDR2 SVGAGI. This CDR3 has 18 amino acids. CDR3 loop: CASSYSPTSGSWEGEQFF. The CDR3 nucleotides are TGTGCCAGCAGTTACTCCCCGACTAGCGGGAGTTGGGAGGGTGAGCAGTTCTTC.

The rearrangement links TRBV4-1 to TRBJ2-2; D is ambiguous. CDR1 and CDR2 from the germline V gene are MGHRA and YSYEKL. The CDR3 is made up of 14 amino acids. Trimming took 1 base from V and 4 from J, leaving 7 bases between them. The CDR3 DNA sequence: TGCGCCAGCAGCCAAGCAGAATTCACCGGGGAGCTGTTTTTT. Its protein product is CASSQAEFTGELFF.

This clonotype was detected ten times or more. The J gene is TRBJ2-5, the V gene TRBV24-1, with 7 bases that match TRBD1. After removal of 0 bases from V and 3 bases from J, the junction contained 6 bases not matched to a gene. Germline CDR1 reads KGHDR; CDR2 reads SFDVKD. CDR3 length: 16 residues. CDR3 loop: CATSDLGEGTEETQYF. CDR3 bases: TGTGCCACCAGTGATTTGGGCGAGGGGACAGAAGAGACCCAGTACTTC.

This clonotype was seen at least ten times. The V call is TRBV12-3 or TRBV12-4, the J call TRBJ1-3; D not certain. CDR3 length equals 14 residues. The ends were cut back, 8 bases at V and 0 bases at J, with 11 bases in the middle. The CDR3 sequence: CASRFSSSGNTIYF. CDR3 DNA: TGTGCCAGCCGCTTCTCTAGCTCTGGAAACACCATATATTTT.

The V call is TRBV28, the J call TRBJ2-1; D is ambiguous. The CDR3 runs to 12 residues. Germline V gene data show CDR1 as MDHEN and CDR2 as SYDVKM. Trimming pared 3 bases from V and 8 bases from J, leaving 8 bases between. Written as DNA, the CDR3 is TGTGCCAGCAGTTTCTTGGAACATGAGCAGTTCTTC. Translated: CASSFLEHEQFF.

This clonotype was recorded at least ten times. The V and J genes are TRBV29-1 and TRBJ1-2; D is undetermined. The ends were cut back, 4 bases at V and 2 bases at J, with 8 bases in the middle. The CDR3 contains 12 residues. Germline-derived CDR1 and CDR2 are SQVTM and ANQGSEA. CDR3 in amino acids: CSVGQINYGYTF. The CDR3 DNA sequence: TGCAGCGTTGGTCAGATAAACTATGGCTACACCTTC.

This clonotype was seen ten or more times. The chain combines TRBV25-1 with TRBJ2-7; 7 positions match TRBD2. Germline values: CDR1 MGHDK, CDR2 SYGVNS. This CDR3 has 18 amino acids. Trimming took 3 bases from V and 4 from J; bases not matched to a gene: 18. The CDR3 nucleotides read TGTGCCAGCAGTGACTCCCTCCGACGAGGCGGGAGTGGTTACGAGCAGTACTTC. It specifies CASSDSLRRGGSGYEQYF.

This clonotype was counted a few times. The J gene is TRBJ2-7, the V gene TRBV20-1, with TRBD1 matching 7 bases. The V gene's germline CDR1 is DFQATT and CDR2 SNEGSKA (reference sequence). This CDR3 contains 13 residues. V lost 6 bases to trimming and J lost 7 bases; unmatched junction nucleotides: 12. For the CDR3, the DNA is TGCAGTGCGCCCCGGGACAGCGAGAGGGAGCAGTACTTC. Amino acid sequence: CSAPRDSEREQYF.

The V gene is TRBV28, the J gene TRBJ2-6, with D hard to call. V was cut by 7 bases and J by 0 bases, with 7 bases left in between. The CDR3 has 14 residues. Germline V CDR1 and CDR2: MDHEN, SYDVKM. CDR3 sequence: CASKDNSGANVLTF. The DNA for the CDR3 is TGTGCCAGCAAAGATAACTCTGGGGCCAACGTCCTGACTTTC.

The gene calls are TRBV10-3 and TRBJ2-1; 9 bases are a match to TRBD2. CDR3 length: 16 amino acids. V lost 0 bases, J lost 7 bases, and 7 bases stayed unmatched. The germline V gene has CDR1 ENHRY and CDR2 SYGVKD. The chain's CDR3 is CAISESASGVVNEQFF. The CDR3 DNA reads as TGTGCCATCAGTGAGTCCGCTAGCGGGGTAGTGAATGAGCAGTTCTTC.